Included here is one T cell receptor beta chain sequence, with context. This entry comes from a study of blood T cell repertoires in COVID-19. On the study more broadly: Donors in the United States, Italy and Spain gave samples during acute or convalescent COVID-19.

Authors' analysis steps: The authors estimated nucleated cell counts from reference gene primer amplification. Measured with immunoSEQ multiplex PCR; TCRdb has only the in-frame clones, and not every one. Clone size and V and J calls were adopted from that table, with D and trimming inferred from the DNA. This table holds around 140,000 clones, approximately 88% found once. The V end was cut by 3 bases, the J end by 8 bases, with 16 bases between. The germline V gene has CDR1 MNHEY and CDR2 SVGAGI. The CDR3 consists of 14 residues. The genes are TRBV6-5 and TRBJ1-2, with a weak D call TRBD1 (6 bases). Specimen: peripheral blood. The sequence derives from a woman in her 50s with acute or convalescent COVID-19. This chain's CDR3 is CASSYHGGAGGYTF. The DNA of the CDR3 is TGTGCCAGCAGTTATCATGGGGGGGCGGGAGGCTACACCTTC.